This T cell receptor beta chain is drawn from a study of blood T cell repertoires in COVID-19 (dated by TCRdb to 2018 to 2021). Turning to the overall study: The collaborator samples originated in the United States, Italy and Spain and spanned the acute and convalescent phases of COVID-19. Where HLA class I and class II types were available, the types were taken from metadata supplied by the sample provider, not from assay-based typing. Subjects who had been exposed to COVID-19, were actively infected with it, or had recovered from it provided the deeply sampled blood TCRbeta repertoires that made up the dataset. The repertoires were released in a freely available public database intended as a resource for research on the immune response to SARS-CoV-2. A de-identified subject ID, COVID-19 status, age in years and sex were almost always included in the sample metadata. Samples were obtained from the ongoing ImmuneRACE study (first 160 participants) and from over a thousand subjects provided by 6 global collaborators. The material from the prospective study consisted of cDNA or gDNA derived from T cells, B-cell-depleted T cells, or PBMCs.

Study-level results and caveats: Clinical and demographic metadata were provided uncurated, with the amount varying by source and participant.

TCRbeta CDR3 regions were amplified from genomic DNA using the immunoSEQ Assay, a bias-controlled multiplex PCR. The study's processing was this. Within the assay, amplification of reference gene primers was used to estimate how many nucleated cells each sample contained. To quantify the absolute abundance of each unique TCRbeta CDR3 rearrangement, sequence reads were collapsed and filtered. Productive Simpson clonality was computed per sample as the square root of Simpson's diversity index over productive rearrangements. TCRdb limited this immuneACCESS table to in-frame rearrangements with V and J called. A share of clones is missing; checked studies link under half to unresolved V genes, and the rest is unexplained. V, J and clone size reflect that table, while D and trimming were determined from the DNA. Counted in this sample were more than 350,000 clones; approximately 88% of them appeared once. The leading ten clones occupy about 3% of the sample.

At one collaborating source in Seattle, patients were enrolled during active infection and were followed longitudinally through the course of disease. Collaborating institutions collected whole blood in K2EDTA tubes following their own protocols. For TCRbeta analysis, collaborator samples were shipped as frozen whole blood, as isolated PBMCs, or as DNA extracted from either sample type. To note about this clone: It lacks a known antigen. One base away there is no much larger clone; base qualities are not given.

The CDR1 and CDR2 encoded by the germline V gene are MDHEN and SYDVKM. V was cut back by 7 bases and J by 3 bases, leaving a gap of 10 bases between them. The CDR3 runs 13 amino acids, cysteine and phenylalanine included. Only the CDR3 DNA is retained, 39 bases long and in frame from the first base. The chain couples TRBV28 to TRBJ2-4; confidence is insufficient to name the D gene. The clonotype originates from a woman aged 25 to 39 with COVID-19, enrolled during active disease. Sequencing was performed on peripheral blood. The DNA is as follows: TGTGCCAGCACAGGCAGACGCAAAAACATTCAGTACTTC. The translation is CASTGRRKNIQYF.